One sample yielded the 20 T cell receptor beta chains listed below, sequenced in a study of T cell repertoires in cytomegalovirus infection. Via MiXCR, TCRdb re-called the reads, giving one row per CDR3 protein. The data show 450,000 to 600,000 distinct CDR3 sequences, with approximately 40% seen just once and about 39% held by the top ten. These receptors' targets are unknown. Here the sequenced sample was cultured PBMCs, taken from culture after CMV antigen stimulation. Receptor source: a human donor in good health (CMV status not recorded). Some clones in this sample may be carry-over from other donors' samples.

The gene calls are TRBV10-3 and TRBJ2-5, with a possible D match to TRBD2 (6 bases). Deletions cut 0 bases from V and 1 base from J, with 9 bases between. Germline CDR1 reads ENHRY; CDR2 reads SYGVKD. This CDR3 contains 15 residues. The CDR3 sequence is CAISESRGSQETQYF. The CDR3 DNA reads as TGTGCCATCAGTGAGTCGCGGGGCAGCCAAGAGACCCAGTACTTC.

The table lists this clonotype with a few counts. The chain joins TRBV7-6 to TRBJ2-7; D gene unclear. CDR1 is SGHVS, CDR2 FNYEAQ, per germline. The V and J ends lost 5 bases and 6 bases respectively, with 17 bases between them. This CDR3 is built from 14 residues. Written as DNA, the CDR3 is TGTGCCAGCAGCCCCACCGTGGGTTCGGGCGAGCAGTACTTC. Its protein is CASSPTVGSGEQYF.

The chain joins TRBV11-2 to TRBJ1-2; D not certain. Deletions cut 4 bases from V and 2 bases from J, with 14 bases between. Per the germline V gene, CDR1 is SGHAT and CDR2 is FQNNGV. This CDR3 comprises 15 residues. CDR3 sequence (DNA): TGTGCCAGCAGCTCGAACCGAGGACGGAACTATGGCTACACCTTC. Its protein product is CASSSNRGRNYGYTF.

This rearrangement joins TRBV11-2 to TRBJ2-3; D not certain. The CDR3 sequence is 16 residues long. Germline values: CDR1 SGHAT, CDR2 FQNNGV. The germline V and J ends were trimmed by 1 base and 2 bases, with 13 bases remaining between them. DNA of the CDR3: TGTGCCAGCAGCTTAGTGGGATACACAAACACAGATACGCAGTATTTT. Translation: CASSLVGYTNTDTQYF.

The gene calls are TRBV18 and TRBJ1-6, with 11 bases lining up with TRBD1. The J segment lost 9 bases and the V segment lost 3 bases, leaving 7 bases of the junction unmatched. There are 16 residues in the CDR3. Germline V gives CDR1 KGHSH, CDR2 LQKENI. The DNA of the CDR3 is TGTGCCAGCTCACCGATCGGACAGGGGGCGGGTTCACCCCTCCACTTT. It encodes CASSPIGQGAGSPLHF.

In its sample, this clonotype was seen many times. This chain's CDR3 is CASRRDGAANYGYTF. The CDR3 DNA sequence: TGTGCCAGCAGGAGGGACGGAGCTGCTAACTATGGCTACACCTTC. This chain links TRBV2 with TRBJ1-2, with a possible D match to TRBD1 (5 bases). CDR1 and CDR2 from the germline V gene are SNHLY and FYNNEI. The ends were cut back, 6 bases at V and 0 bases at J, with 14 bases in the middle. CDR3 length equals 15 residues.

J is TRBJ2-5 and V is TRBV12-3 or TRBV12-4, with D unresolved. With 3 bases removed from V and 5 bases from J, the gap between germline ends came to 10 bases. The length of the CDR3 is 13 residues. Written as DNA, the CDR3 is TGTGCCAGCAGTTTCTCTCGTACTGAGACCCAGTACTTC. This gives the protein CASSFSRTETQYF.

The chain uses TRBV7-8 and TRBJ2-7; 9 bases align to TRBD2. Trimming took 3 bases from V and 4 from J; bases not matched to a gene: 16. CDR1 and CDR2 from the germline V gene are SGHVS and FQNEAQ. CDR3 length equals 18 residues. The CDR3 nucleotides read TGTGCCAGCAGCTTGGCCGCCGGGGGCGGGGGGGCTCGGTACGAGCAGTACTTC. Translation gives CASSLAAGGGGARYEQYF.

In its sample, this clonotype was seen a few times. The chain combines TRBV6-6 with TRBJ2-5, with TRBD1 matching over 7 bases. Germline V gene lookup returns CDR1 MNHNY and CDR2 SVGAGI (reference sequence). The CDR3 contains 17 residues. The J segment lost 5 bases and the V segment lost 2 bases, leaving 14 bases of the junction unmatched. The CDR3 DNA reads TGTGCCAGCAGTTACACCCGGCAGACAGGGAAACTCGAGACCCAGTACTTC. It yields the protein CASSYTRQTGKLETQYF.

This chain links TRBV7-2 with TRBJ2-3; the D gene is possibly TRBD1 (5 bases). Trimming cost V 1 base and J 4 bases, with 15 bases left between them. The CDR3 covers 16 residues. The germline V gene has CDR1 SGHTA and CDR2 FQGNSA. The CDR3 DNA reads TGTGCCAGCAGCTTAGTCAGGTTCCAGGGCGCAGATACGCAGTATTTT. Protein: CASSLVRFQGADTQYF.

CDR3 region: CASSLTNGLPFF. CDR3 coding DNA: TGTGCCAGCAGTTTAACAAATGGCCTACCGTTCTTC. This chain links TRBV12-3 or TRBV12-4 with TRBJ2-1; D not resolved. The ends were cut back, 2 bases at V and 15 bases at J, with 14 bases in the middle. This CDR3 comprises 12 residues.

This chain links TRBV4-1 with TRBJ2-4; TRBD1 matches at 11 bases. The germline gives CDR1 MGHRA, CDR2 YSYEKL. The CDR3 is made up of 14 amino acids. Trimming cost V 5 bases and J 8 bases; bases outside gene matches: 5. The CDR3 DNA follows: TGCGCCAGCAGCTCCGGGACAGGGGGAGACATTCAGTACTTC. Translated, it gives CASSSGTGGDIQYF.

The chain links TRBV20-1 to TRBJ2-7; 8 bases align to TRBD2. The CDR3 totals 13 residues. In germline, CDR1 is DFQATT, CDR2 SNEGSKA (reference sequence). V was clipped by 6 bases and J by 2 bases; unmatched bases: 6. Here the CDR3 DNA reads TGCAGTGCCAAAAGCGGGAGTGCCTACGAGCAGTACTTC. Amino acids: CSAKSGSAYEQYF.

This clonotype was recorded a few times. The chain is built from TRBV9 and TRBJ2-5; D is perhaps TRBD1 or TRBD2 (6 bases each). V was shortened by 4 bases and J by 5 bases, with 15 bases between the two germline ends. The germline V gene encodes CDR1 SGDLS and CDR2 YYNGEE. CDR3 length equals 14 residues. In nucleotides, the CDR3 is TGTGCCAGCAGCTCGGGGGCGGCGGCGGAGACCCAGTACTTC. It codes for CASSSGAAAETQYF. Full variable domain (rest looked up from reference TRBV9 and TRBJ2-5): DSGVTQTPKHLITATGQRVTLRCSPRSGDLSVYWYQQSLDQGLQFLIQYYNGEERAKGNILERFSAQQFPDLHSELNLSSLELGDSALYFCASSSGAAAETQYFGPGTRLLVL.

This clonotype was recorded once. The rearrangement joins TRBV18 to TRBJ1-2; D not certain. Trimming took 8 bases from V and 5 from J, leaving 15 bases between them. The germline gives CDR1 KGHSH, CDR2 LQKENI. The CDR3 contains 13 residues. The DNA of the CDR3 is TGTGCCAGCGAAGGAGGGCAGAGGTATGGCTACACCTTC. Amino acid sequence: CASEGGQRYGYTF.

This clonotype was seen more than once but under ten times. This CDR3 reads CASSRTIDRNRDEQFF. The CDR3 bases are TGTGCCAGCAGCCGCACCATTGACAGAAATAGGGATGAGCAGTTCTTC. This chain links TRBV7-2 with TRBJ2-1; weak D call: TRBD1 (5 bases). The CDR3 is 16 amino acids. Per germline, CDR1 SGHTA and CDR2 FQGNSA. Trimming took 5 bases from V and 8 from J, leaving 22 bases between them.

This clonotype was counted between two and nine times. V gene TRBV7-2 combines with J gene TRBJ2-7, with a weak D call TRBD1 (5 bases). The CDR3 covers 12 residues. Between the trimmed V and J ends, which lost 5 bases and 4 bases, there was a span of 9 bases. Germline CDR1 and CDR2: SGHTA and FQGNSA. CDR3 in amino acids: CASSPDRYEQYF. In nucleotides, the CDR3 is TGTGCCAGCAGCCCCGACAGATACGAGCAGTACTTC.

The rearrangement joins TRBV5-4 to TRBJ2-3; TRBD1 might be the D (5 bases). The V gene's germline CDR1 is SGHNT and CDR2 YYREEE (reference sequence). V dropped 4 bases and J dropped 3 bases, with 12 bases sitting between them. The CDR3 is made up of 14 amino acids. CDR3: CASSDKTATDTQYF. The CDR3 DNA reads as TGTGCCAGCAGCGATAAGACAGCTACAGATACGCAGTATTTT.

The chain combines TRBV30 with TRBJ2-1; D possibly matches TRBD1 or TRBD2 (5 bases each). Trimming left V 2 bases short and J 5 bases short, with 19 bases between. CDR3 length: 16 residues. Per germline, CDR1 GTSNPN and CDR2 SVGIG (reference sequence). This CDR3 reads CAWSLPLRDRHNEQFF. The DNA for the CDR3 is TGTGCCTGGAGTCTTCCCTTGAGGGACCGGCACAATGAGCAGTTCTTC.

This clonotype was seen only a few times. The gene calls are TRBV7-2 and TRBJ2-7, with 10 positions matching TRBD2. Germline CDR1 and CDR2: SGHTA and FQGNSA. The trim removed 4 bases at V and 2 bases at J, leaving 8 bases unmatched. This CDR3 is built from 16 residues. The CDR3 region is CASSYLAAGGTYEQYF. As DNA, the CDR3 is TGTGCCAGCAGCTACCTGGCAGCGGGGGGGACCTACGAGCAGTACTTC. Variable domain in full (rest from reference TRBV7-2 and TRBJ2-7): GAGVSQSPSNKVTEKGKDVELRCDPISGHTALYWYRQSLGQGLEFLIYFQGNSAPDKSGLPSDRFSAERTGGSVSTLTIQRTQQEDSAVYLCASSYLAAGGTYEQYFGPGTRLTVT.